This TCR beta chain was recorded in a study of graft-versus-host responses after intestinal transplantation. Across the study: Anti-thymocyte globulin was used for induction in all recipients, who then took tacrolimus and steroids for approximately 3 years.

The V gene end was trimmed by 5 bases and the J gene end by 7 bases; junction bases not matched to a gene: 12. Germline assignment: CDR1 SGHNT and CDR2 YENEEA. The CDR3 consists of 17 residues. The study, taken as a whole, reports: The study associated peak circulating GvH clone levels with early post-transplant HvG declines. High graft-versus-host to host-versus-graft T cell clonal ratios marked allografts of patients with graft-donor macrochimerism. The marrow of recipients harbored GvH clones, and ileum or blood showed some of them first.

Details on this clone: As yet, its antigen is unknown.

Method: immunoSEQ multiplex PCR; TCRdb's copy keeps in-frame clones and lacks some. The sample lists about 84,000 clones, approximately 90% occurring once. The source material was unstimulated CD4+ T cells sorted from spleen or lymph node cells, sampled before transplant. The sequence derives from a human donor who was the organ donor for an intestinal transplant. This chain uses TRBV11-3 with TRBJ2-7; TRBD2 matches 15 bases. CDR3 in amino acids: CASSRIGTSGRRGEQYF. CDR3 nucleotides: TGTGCCAGCAGCCGAATCGGGACTAGCGGGAGGAGGGGGGAGCAGTACTTC.